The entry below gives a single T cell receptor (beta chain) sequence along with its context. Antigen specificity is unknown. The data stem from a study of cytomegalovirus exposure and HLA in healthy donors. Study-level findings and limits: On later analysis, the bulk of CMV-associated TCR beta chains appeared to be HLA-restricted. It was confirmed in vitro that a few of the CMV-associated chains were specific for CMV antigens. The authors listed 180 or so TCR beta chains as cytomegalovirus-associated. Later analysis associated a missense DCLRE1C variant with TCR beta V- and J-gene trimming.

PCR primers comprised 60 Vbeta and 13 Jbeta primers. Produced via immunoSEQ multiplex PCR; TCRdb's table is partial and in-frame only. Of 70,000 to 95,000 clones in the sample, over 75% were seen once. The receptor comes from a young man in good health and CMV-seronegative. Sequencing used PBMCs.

The CDR3 here is CASSDSTTDTQYF. DNA of the CDR3: TGTGCCAGCAGTGACTCGACTACAGATACGCAGTATTTT. The J gene is TRBJ2-3, the V gene TRBV6-4; D is ambiguous. This CDR3 is built from 13 residues. Germline CDR1 is MRHNA and CDR2 is SNTAGT. Trimming stripped 0 bases from V and 3 bases from J, with 4 bases between.